These T cell receptor beta chains were read from a single sample in a study of OX40 agonist ivuxolimab in advanced cancers. Using immunoSEQ multiplex PCR, the repertoire was profiled, and TCRdb retains in-frame clones only, with some absent. The sample contains 65,000 to 90,000 clones, over 75% of which appear only once. This specimen consisted of CD4+ or CD8+ T cells sorted from blood, obtained in a trial of the OX40 agonist ivuxolimab. The receptors shown here come from an adult with an advanced solid tumor such as melanoma, head and neck, liver or kidney cancer. The CDR3 runs from the conserved cysteine through the conserved F or W. The D gene is left open where the match is weak. A row's size may be missing; if present it is once, few, many or a size class.

TRBV6-5	TRBJ1-1	NA	13	NA	TGTGCCAGCAGTTACTCCAGTGTCACTGAAGCTTTCTTT	CASSYSSVTEAFF
TRBV27	TRBJ1-5	NA	19	NA	TGTGCCAGCACTGAGCGAGTCCCCGGGTCAGGCAATAGCAATCAGCCCCAGCATTTT	CASTERVPGSGNSNQPQHF
TRBV5-6	TRBJ1-2	NA	13	NA	TGTGCCAGCAGCTTGTTGCAGGTCCATGGCTACACCTTC	CASSLLQVHGYTF
TRBV7-6	TRBJ2-7	TRBD2	15	NA	TGTGCCAGCAGCTTAGAGACTAGCGGGAGTGACGAGCAGTACTTC	CASSLETSGSDEQYF
TRBV5-6	TRBJ1-2	NA	12	once	TGTGCCAGCAGCCGCCCTAACTATGGCTACACCTTC	CASSRPNYGYTF
TRBV7-9	TRBJ1-2	NA	14	NA	TGTGCCAGCAGCGCGGGACCCCATAACTATGGCTACACCTTC	CASSAGPHNYGYTF
TRBV2	TRBJ1-1	NA	11	once	TGTGCCAGCAGTGAAGTCCCCCGAGCTTTCTTT	CASSEVPRAFF
TRBV27	TRBJ1-5	NA	14	NA	TGTGCCAGCAGATTCCTGGATAGAGGTCAGCCCCAGCATTTT	CASRFLDRGQPQHF
TRBV12-5	TRBJ2-7	TRBD1	15	NA	TGTGCTAGTGGAACCCCGGGAACAGGGGCGTACGAGCAGTACTTC	CASGTPGTGAYEQYF
TRBV13	TRBJ2-7	TRBD2	12	NA	TGTGCCAGCAGCCTGGGGGGGGACGAGCAGTACTTC	CASSLGGDEQYF
TRBV5-1	TRBJ2-7	NA	11	few	TGCGCCAGCAGCGGCGGACGAGAGCAGTACTTC	CASSGGREQYF
TRBV19	TRBJ2-1	NA	13	NA	TGTGCCAGTGGGGCGGAGTACTACAATGAGCAGTTCTTC	CASGAEYYNEQFF
TRBV29-1	TRBJ2-1	NA	13	NA	TGCAGCGTCGCAGGACAGTTGATACCTGAGCAGTTCTTC	CSVAGQLIPEQFF
TRBV7-3	TRBJ1-1	TRBD1	18	NA	TGTGCCAGCAGCTCGACGTCCCGGGACAGGGTGAGGGACACTGAAGCTTTCTTT	CASSSTSRDRVRDTEAFF
TRBV5-6	TRBJ2-4	TRBD1	14	NA	TGTGCCAGCAGCGTGGACAGGGGGGAAAACATTCAGTACTTC	CASSVDRGENIQYF
TRBV7-2	TRBJ1-3	NA	15	NA	TGTGCCAGCAGCTCCGTAGGGGACTCTGGAAACACCATATATTTT	CASSSVGDSGNTIYF
TRBV6-5	TRBJ1-2	NA	13	NA	TGTGCCAGCAGTTTCGGGCCTGAGAATGGCTACACCTTC	CASSFGPENGYTF
TRBV30	TRBJ2-3	NA	12	NA	TGTGCCTGGAGTGTTAGCACAGATACGCAGTATTTT	CAWSVSTDTQYF
TRBV27	TRBJ1-2	NA	14	NA	TGTGCCAGCAGACCCGCCGGGACCGTCTATGGCTACACCTTC	CASRPAGTVYGYTF
TRBV19	TRBJ2-7	TRBD2	14	NA	TGTGCCAGTGGGTCGACTAGCGCAAACTACGAGCAGTACTTC	CASGSTSANYEQYF
TRBV7-9	TRBJ2-7	TRBD1	16	once	TGTGCCAGCAGCTTAGAAACAGGGGGGATCACCTACGAGCAGTACTTC	CASSLETGGITYEQYF
TRBV19	TRBJ2-3	TRBD2	14	NA	TGTGCCAGTAGTATGGGACTAGCCCCAGATACGCAGTATTTT	CASSMGLAPDTQYF
TRBV7-2	TRBJ1-3	NA	17	NA	TGTGCCAGCAGCTACCGCCTTCGGGAGAGCTCTGGAAACACCATATATTTT	CASSYRLRESSGNTIYF
TRBV4-3	TRBJ2-7	TRBD2	17	NA	TGCGCCAGCAGCCCAAAGTTTATGAGCGGGGGGGCTTACGAGCAGTACTTC	CASSPKFMSGGAYEQYF
TRBV11-2	TRBJ1-1	NA	13	NA	TGTGCCAGCAGCTCACAGGTAAACACTGAAGCTTTCTTT	CASSSQVNTEAFF
TRBV6-6	TRBJ1-2	NA	14	NA	TGTGCCAGCAGTTCCGACGACCAGCACTATGGCTACACCTTC	CASSSDDQHYGYTF
TRBV18	TRBJ1-1	NA	14	NA	TGTGCCAGCTCACCAACAGTCATGAACACTGAAGCTTTCTTT	CASSPTVMNTEAFF
TRBV4-3	TRBJ2-4	TRBD1	14	NA	TGCGCCAGCAGCCAAAGGGGACAGGATAACATTCAGTACTTC	CASSQRGQDNIQYF